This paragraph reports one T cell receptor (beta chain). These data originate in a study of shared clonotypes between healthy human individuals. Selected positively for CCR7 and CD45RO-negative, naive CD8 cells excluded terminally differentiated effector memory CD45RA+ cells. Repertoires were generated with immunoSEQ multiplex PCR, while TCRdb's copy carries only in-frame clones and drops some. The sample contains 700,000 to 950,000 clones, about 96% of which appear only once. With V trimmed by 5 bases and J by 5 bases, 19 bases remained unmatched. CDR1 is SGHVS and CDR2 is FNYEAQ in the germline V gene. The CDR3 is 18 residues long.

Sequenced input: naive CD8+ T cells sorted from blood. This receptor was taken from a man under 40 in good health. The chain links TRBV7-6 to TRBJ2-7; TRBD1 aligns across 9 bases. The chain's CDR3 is CASSPWGQVGQGPHEQYF. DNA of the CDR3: TGTGCCAGCAGCCCATGGGGTCAGGTGGGACAGGGACCCCACGAGCAGTACTTC.